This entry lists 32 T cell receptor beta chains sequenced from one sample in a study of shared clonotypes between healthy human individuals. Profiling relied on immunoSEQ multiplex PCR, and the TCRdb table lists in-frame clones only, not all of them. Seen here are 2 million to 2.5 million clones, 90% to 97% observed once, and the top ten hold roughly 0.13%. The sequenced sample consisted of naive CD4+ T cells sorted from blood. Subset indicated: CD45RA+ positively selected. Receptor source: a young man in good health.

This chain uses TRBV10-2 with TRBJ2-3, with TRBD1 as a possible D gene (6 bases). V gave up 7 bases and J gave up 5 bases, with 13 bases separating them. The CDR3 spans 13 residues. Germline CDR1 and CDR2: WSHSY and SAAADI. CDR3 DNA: TGCGCCAGCATTGTAGAGGGGGTAGATACGCAGTATTTT. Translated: CASIVEGVDTQYF.

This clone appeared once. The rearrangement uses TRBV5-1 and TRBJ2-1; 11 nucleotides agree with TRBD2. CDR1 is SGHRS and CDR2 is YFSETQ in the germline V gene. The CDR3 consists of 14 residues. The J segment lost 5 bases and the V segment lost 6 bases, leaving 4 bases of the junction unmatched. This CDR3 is CASNSGGANNEQFF. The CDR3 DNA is TGCGCCAGCAATAGCGGGGGGGCCAACAATGAGCAGTTCTTC.

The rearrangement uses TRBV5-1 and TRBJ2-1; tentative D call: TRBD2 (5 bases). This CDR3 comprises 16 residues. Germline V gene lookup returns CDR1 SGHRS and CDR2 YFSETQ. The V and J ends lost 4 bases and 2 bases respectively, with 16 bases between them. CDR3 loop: CASSPSGKGAYNEQFF. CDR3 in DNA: TGCGCCAGCAGCCCTTCGGGGAAAGGCGCCTACAATGAGCAGTTCTTC.

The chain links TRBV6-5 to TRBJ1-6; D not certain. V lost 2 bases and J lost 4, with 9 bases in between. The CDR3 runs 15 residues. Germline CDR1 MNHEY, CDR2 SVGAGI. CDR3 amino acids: CASSYAGTYNSPLHF. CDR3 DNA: TGTGCCAGCAGTTACGCAGGCACTTATAATTCACCCCTCCACTTT.

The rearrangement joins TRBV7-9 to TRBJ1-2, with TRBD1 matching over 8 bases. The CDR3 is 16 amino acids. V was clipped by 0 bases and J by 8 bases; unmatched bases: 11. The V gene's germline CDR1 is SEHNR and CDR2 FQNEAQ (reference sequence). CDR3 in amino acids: CASSLAVKDRVSGYTF. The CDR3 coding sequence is TGTGCCAGCAGCTTAGCAGTTAAGGACAGGGTGAGCGGCTACACCTTC.

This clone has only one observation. CDR3 protein: CASSLTRQNTEAFF. CDR3 coding DNA: TGTGCCAGCAGTTTAACCAGGCAGAACACTGAAGCTTTCTTT. J is TRBJ1-1 and V is TRBV6-5; no clear D gene. Trimming took off 4 bases at V and 1 base at J, with 10 bases between the two ends. This CDR3 is built from 14 residues. CDR1 is MNHEY, CDR2 SVGAGI, per germline.

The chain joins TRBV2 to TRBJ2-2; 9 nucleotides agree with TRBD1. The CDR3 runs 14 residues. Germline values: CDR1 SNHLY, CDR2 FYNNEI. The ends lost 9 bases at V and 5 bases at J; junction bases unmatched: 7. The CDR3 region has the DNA TGTGCCAGTTCAACCGGGACAGGGACCGGGGAGCTGTTTTTT. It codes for CASSTGTGTGELFF.

The CDR3 bases are TGTGCCAGCAGCTGGTCCACAGGAGTCAATCAGCCCCAGCATTTT. Its protein product is CASSWSTGVNQPQHF. V usage is TRBV7-2 and J usage is TRBJ1-5; D may be TRBD1 (5 bases). This CDR3 is built from 15 residues. Germline loops: CDR1 SGHTA, CDR2 FQGNSA. V lost 4 bases to trimming and J lost 3 bases, with 13 bases between them.

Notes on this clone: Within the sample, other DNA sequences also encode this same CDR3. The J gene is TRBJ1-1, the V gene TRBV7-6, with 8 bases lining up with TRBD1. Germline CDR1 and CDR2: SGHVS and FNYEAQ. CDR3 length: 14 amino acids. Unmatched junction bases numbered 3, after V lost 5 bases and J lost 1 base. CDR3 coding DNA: TGTGCCAGCAGCCGCGGACAGGGGAACACTGAAGCTTTCTTT. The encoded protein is CASSRGQGNTEAFF.

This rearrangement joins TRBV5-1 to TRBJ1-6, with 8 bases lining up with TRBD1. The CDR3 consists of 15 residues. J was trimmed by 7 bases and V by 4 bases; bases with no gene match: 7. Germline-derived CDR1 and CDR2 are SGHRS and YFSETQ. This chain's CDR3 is CASSLRTGTNSPLHF. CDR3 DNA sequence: TGCGCCAGCAGCCTCCGGACAGGGACCAATTCACCCCTCCACTTT.

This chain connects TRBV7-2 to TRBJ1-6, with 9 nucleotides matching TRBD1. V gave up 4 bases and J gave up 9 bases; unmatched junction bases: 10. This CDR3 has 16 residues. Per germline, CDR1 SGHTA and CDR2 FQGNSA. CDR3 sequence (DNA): TGTGCCAGCAGCTCCGATAGGGGACAGGGTCGTTCACCCCTCCACTTT. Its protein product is CASSSDRGQGRSPLHF.

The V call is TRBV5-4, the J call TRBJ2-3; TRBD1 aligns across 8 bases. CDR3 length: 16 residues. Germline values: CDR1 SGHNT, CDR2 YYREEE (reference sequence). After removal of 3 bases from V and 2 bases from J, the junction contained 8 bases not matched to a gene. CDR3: CASSSTGQAFTDTQYF. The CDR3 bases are TGTGCCAGCAGCTCTACGGGACAGGCGTTCACAGATACGCAGTATTTT.

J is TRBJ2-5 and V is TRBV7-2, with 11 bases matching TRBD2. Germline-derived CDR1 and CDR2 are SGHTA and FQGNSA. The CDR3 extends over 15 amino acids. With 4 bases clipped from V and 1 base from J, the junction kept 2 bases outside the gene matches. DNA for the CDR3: TGTGCCAGCAGCTCGACTAGCGGGACCCAAGAGACCCAGTACTTC. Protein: CASSSTSGTQETQYF.

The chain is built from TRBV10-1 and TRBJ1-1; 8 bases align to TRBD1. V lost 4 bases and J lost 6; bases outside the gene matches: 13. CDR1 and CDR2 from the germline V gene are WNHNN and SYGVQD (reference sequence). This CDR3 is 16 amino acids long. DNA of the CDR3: TGCGCCAGCAGTGGCCTTACAGGGGGTCCGAGGTCTGAAGCTTTCTTT. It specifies CASSGLTGGPRSEAFF.

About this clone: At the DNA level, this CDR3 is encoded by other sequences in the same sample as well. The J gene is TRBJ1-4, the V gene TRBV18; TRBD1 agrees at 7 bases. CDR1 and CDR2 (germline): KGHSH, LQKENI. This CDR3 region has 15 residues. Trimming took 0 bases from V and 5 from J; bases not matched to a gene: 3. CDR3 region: CASSPPGTVNEKLFF. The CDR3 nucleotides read TGTGCCAGCTCACCACCTGGGACAGTAAATGAAAAACTGTTTTTT.

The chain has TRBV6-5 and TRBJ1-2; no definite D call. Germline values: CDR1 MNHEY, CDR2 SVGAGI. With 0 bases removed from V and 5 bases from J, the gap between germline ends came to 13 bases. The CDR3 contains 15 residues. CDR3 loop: CASSYSRVKGYGYTF. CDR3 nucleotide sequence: TGTGCCAGCAGTTACTCGAGAGTAAAAGGGTATGGCTACACCTTC.

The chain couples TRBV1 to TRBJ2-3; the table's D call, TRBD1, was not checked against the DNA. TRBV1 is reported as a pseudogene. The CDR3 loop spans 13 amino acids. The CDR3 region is CTSSQESPQAQYF. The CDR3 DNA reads TGCACCAGCAGCCAAGAATCCCCACAGGCGCAGTATTTT.

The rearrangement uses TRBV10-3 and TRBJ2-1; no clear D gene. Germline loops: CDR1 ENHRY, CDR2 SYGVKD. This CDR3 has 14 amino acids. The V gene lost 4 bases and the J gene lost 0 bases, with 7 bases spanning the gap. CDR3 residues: CAISVGSSYNEQFF. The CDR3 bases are TGTGCCATCAGTGTGGGTAGCTCCTACAATGAGCAGTTCTTC.

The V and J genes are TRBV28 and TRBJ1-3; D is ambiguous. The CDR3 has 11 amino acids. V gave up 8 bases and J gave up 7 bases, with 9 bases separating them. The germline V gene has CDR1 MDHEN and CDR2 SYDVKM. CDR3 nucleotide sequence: TGTGCCAGCTCGAAGGCTAACACCATATATTTT. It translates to CASSKANTIYF. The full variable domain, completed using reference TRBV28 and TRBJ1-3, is DVKVTQSSRYLVKRTGEKVFLECVQDMDHENMFWYRQDPGLGLRLIYFSYDVKMKEKGDIPEGYSVSREKKERFSLILESASTNQTSMYLCASSKANTIYFGEGSWLTVV.

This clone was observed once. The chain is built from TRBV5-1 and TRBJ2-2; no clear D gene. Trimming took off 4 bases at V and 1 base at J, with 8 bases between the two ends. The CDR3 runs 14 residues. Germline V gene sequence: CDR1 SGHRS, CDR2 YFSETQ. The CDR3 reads CASSRRMNTGELFF. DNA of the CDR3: TGCGCCAGCAGCAGACGGATGAACACCGGGGAGCTGTTTTTT.

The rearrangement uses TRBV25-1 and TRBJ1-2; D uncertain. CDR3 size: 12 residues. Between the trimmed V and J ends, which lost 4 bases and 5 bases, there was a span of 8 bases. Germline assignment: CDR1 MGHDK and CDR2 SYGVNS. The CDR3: CASSVWEYGYTF. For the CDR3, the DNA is TGTGCCAGCAGTGTCTGGGAGTATGGCTACACCTTC.

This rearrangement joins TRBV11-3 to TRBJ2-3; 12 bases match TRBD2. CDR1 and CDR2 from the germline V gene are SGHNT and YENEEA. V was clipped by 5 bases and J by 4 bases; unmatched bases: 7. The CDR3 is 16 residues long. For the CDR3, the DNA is TGTGCCAGCAGCATATATTCTAGCGGGGGGGCAGATACGCAGTATTTT. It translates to CASSIYSSGGADTQYF. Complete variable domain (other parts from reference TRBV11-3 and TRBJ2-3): EAGVVQSPRYKIIEKKQPVAFWCNPISGHNTLYWYLQNLGQGPELLIRYENEEAVDDSQLPKDRFSAERLKGVDSTLKIQPAELGDSAVYLCASSIYSSGGADTQYFGPGTRLTVL.

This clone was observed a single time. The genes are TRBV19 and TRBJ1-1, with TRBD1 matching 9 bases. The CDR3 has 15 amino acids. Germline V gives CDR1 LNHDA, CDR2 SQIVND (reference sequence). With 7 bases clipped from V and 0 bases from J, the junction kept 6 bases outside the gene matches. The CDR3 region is CASTKTGGMNTEAFF. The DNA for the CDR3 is TGTGCCAGTACTAAGACAGGGGGGATGAACACTGAAGCTTTCTTT.

The CDR3 reads CAWIRRTGELFF. CDR3 nucleotide sequence: TGTGCCTGGATTCGTCGGACCGGGGAGCTGTTTTTT. The chain recombines TRBV30 with TRBJ2-2; D is undetermined. This CDR3 spans 12 amino acids. Germline CDR1 is GTSNPN and CDR2 is SVGIG (reference sequence). V lost 4 bases and J 5 bases, leaving 8 bases between the germline ends. The whole variable domain, filled in from reference TRBV30 and TRBJ2-2, reads SQTIHQWPATLVQPVGSPLSLECTVEGTSNPNLYWYRQAAGRGLQLLFYSVGIGQISSEVPQNLSASRPQDRQFILSSKKLLLSDSGFYLCAWIRRTGELFFGEGSRLTVL.

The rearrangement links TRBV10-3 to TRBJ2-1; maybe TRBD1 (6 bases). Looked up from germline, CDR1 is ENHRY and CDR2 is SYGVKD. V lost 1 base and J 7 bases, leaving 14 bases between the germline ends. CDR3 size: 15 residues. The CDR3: CAISELEQGRNEQFF. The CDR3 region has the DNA TGTGCCATCAGTGAGTTAGAACAGGGCCGAAATGAGCAGTTCTTC.

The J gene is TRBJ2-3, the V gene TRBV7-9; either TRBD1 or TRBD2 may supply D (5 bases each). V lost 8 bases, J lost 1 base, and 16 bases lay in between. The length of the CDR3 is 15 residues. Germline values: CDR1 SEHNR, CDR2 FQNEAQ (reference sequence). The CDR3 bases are TGTGCCAGCCGATTACCGAGGGACGGCACAGATACGCAGTATTTT. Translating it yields CASRLPRDGTDTQYF. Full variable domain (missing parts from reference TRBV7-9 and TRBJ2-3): DTGVSQNPRHKITKRGQNVTFRCDPISEHNRLYWYRQTLGQGPEFLTYFQNEAQLEKSRLLSDRFSAERPKGSFSTLEIQRTEQGDSAMYLCASRLPRDGTDTQYFGPGTRLTVL.

The CDR3 region is CASSLGVIRSGNTIYF. DNA of the CDR3: TGTGCCAGCAGCTTGGGAGTGATCCGATCTGGAAACACCATATATTTT. The chain carries TRBV5-6 and TRBJ1-3; no reliable D call. The CDR3 extends over 16 amino acids. V lost 0 bases and J lost 1, with 11 bases in between. Germline V gene data show CDR1 as SGHDT and CDR2 as YYEEEE.

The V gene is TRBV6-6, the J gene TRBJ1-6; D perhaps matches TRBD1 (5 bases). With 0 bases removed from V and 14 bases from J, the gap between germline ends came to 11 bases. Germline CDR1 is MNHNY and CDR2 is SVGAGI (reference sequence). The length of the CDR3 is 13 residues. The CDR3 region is CASSYSGRPTLHF. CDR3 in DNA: TGTGCCAGCAGTTACTCGGGACGACCTACCCTCCACTTT.

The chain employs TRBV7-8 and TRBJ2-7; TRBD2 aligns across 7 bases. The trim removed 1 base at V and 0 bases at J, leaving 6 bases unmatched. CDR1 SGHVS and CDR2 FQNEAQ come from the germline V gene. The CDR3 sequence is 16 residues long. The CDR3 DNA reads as TGTGCCAGCAGCTTAGACACAGCGGGGAGCTCCTACGAGCAGTACTTC. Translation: CASSLDTAGSSYEQYF.

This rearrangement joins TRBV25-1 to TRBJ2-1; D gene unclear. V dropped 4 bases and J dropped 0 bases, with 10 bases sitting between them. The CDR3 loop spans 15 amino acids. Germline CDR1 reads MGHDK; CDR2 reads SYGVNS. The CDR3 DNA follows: TGTGCCAGCAGTGTTCTTGGGATCTCCTACAATGAGCAGTTCTTC. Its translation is CASSVLGISYNEQFF.

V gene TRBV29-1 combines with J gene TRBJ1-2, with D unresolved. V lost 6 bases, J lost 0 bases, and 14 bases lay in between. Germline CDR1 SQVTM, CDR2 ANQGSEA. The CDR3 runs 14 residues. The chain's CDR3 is CSVQPGSANYGYTF. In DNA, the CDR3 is TGCAGCGTCCAACCGGGATCAGCTAACTATGGCTACACCTTC.

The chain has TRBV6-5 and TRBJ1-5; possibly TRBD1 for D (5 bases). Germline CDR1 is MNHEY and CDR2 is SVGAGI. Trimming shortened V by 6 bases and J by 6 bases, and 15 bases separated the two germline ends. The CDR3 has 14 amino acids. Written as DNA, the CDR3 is TGTGCCAGCAGGGGGAGACAGTCGGTTCAGCCCCAGCATTTT. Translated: CASRGRQSVQPQHF.